This T cell receptor (beta chain) was found in a study of shared clonotypes between healthy human individuals. Across the whole study: The people who gave samples were two women and three men aged 18 to 49. General observations from the study: Non-shared clonotypes had lower generation probabilities than clonotypes shared by all four sorted-subset donors.

Of note for this clone: As yet, its antigen is unknown.

Clones were sequenced by immunoSEQ multiplex PCR, and TCRdb holds only the in-frame ones, with some missing. The sample lists under 2,500,000 clones; about 94% were seen once. Germline assignment: CDR1 GTSNPN and CDR2 SVGIG (reference sequence). V was cut by 3 bases and J by 4 bases, with 10 bases left in between. The CDR3 covers 12 residues. The TCR was taken from a man between 18 and 29 years old in good health. V is TRBV30 and J is TRBJ2-7; maybe TRBD1 (5 bases). The material sequenced was naive CD4+ T cells sorted from blood. Specified subset: CD45RA+ positively selected. The chain's CDR3 is CAWRGSGYEQYF. The CDR3 DNA reads TGTGCCTGGAGGGGTTCAGGGTACGAGCAGTACTTC.